Shown below are 28 T cell receptor beta chains from a single sample sequenced in a study of blood T cell repertoires in COVID-19. Sequencing was performed with immunoSEQ multiplex PCR; in TCRdb, only in-frame clones are kept and a portion is missing. This sample has about 500,000 clones, with about 89% found just once. What was sequenced was peripheral blood. All receptors come from a woman between 50 and 59 years old with COVID-19, enrolled during active disease.

The J gene is TRBJ2-7, the V gene TRBV29-1; 11 bases are shared with TRBD1. J gave up 5 bases and V 6 bases, and 6 bases lay outside the gene matches. CDR3 length: 13 residues. Germline V CDR1 and CDR2: SQVTM, ANQGSEA. The CDR3 is CSVPGQGGHEQYF. CDR3 nucleotide sequence: TGCAGCGTACCGGGACAGGGGGGTCACGAGCAGTACTTC.

V gene TRBV29-1 combines with J gene TRBJ1-5, with D perhaps matching TRBD1 (6 bases). Trimming left V 5 bases short and J 2 bases short, with 10 bases between. The germline V gene encodes CDR1 SQVTM and CDR2 ANQGSEA. CDR3 length: 13 residues. The CDR3 nucleotides are TGCAGCGTTAGGGACACTGGCAATCAGCCCCAGCATTTT. Its protein is CSVRDTGNQPQHF.

The rearrangement joins TRBV20-1 to TRBJ1-2; D is ambiguous. The CDR3 is 14 amino acids. Germline V gene sequence: CDR1 DFQATT, CDR2 SNEGSKA (reference sequence). Trimming took off 3 bases at V and 8 bases at J, with 19 bases between the two ends. CDR3 protein: CSASSRVEEEGYTF. The CDR3 nucleotides read TGCAGTGCTAGTTCACGGGTTGAGGAGGAAGGCTACACCTTC.

This chain's CDR3 is CASSMLDPRQRANVLTF. For the CDR3, the DNA is TGTGCCAGCAGCATGCTTGACCCCCGGCAGCGCGCCAACGTCCTGACTTTC. The genes are TRBV9 and TRBJ2-6, with unresolved D. This CDR3 comprises 17 residues. Looked up from germline, CDR1 is SGDLS and CDR2 is YYNGEE. Trimming took off 4 bases at V and 7 bases at J, with 21 bases between the two ends. The full variable domain, rest sourced from reference TRBV9 and TRBJ2-6, is DSGVTQTPKHLITATGQRVTLRCSPRSGDLSVYWYQQSLDQGLQFLIQYYNGEERAKGNILERFSAQQFPDLHSELNLSSLELGDSALYFCASSMLDPRQRANVLTFGAGSRLTVL.

As concerns this clone: Within the sample, other DNA sequences also encode this same CDR3. J is TRBJ1-2 and V is TRBV12-3 or TRBV12-4; D call uncertain. This CDR3 comprises 13 residues. Trimming left V 6 bases short and J 2 bases short, with 10 bases between. The CDR3 DNA sequence: TGTGCCAGCAGCTCCACCGGGAACTATGGCTACACCTTC. This gives the protein CASSSTGNYGYTF.

The chain couples TRBV5-4 to TRBJ2-5, with D possibly being TRBD2 (5 bases). The V end lost 0 bases, the J end lost 5 bases, and 11 bases lay between the germline ends. Germline assignment: CDR1 SGHNT and CDR2 YYREEE (reference sequence). The CDR3 is 14 amino acids. CDR3 sequence (DNA): TGTGCCAGCAGCTTGGAGTGGACTGGGGAGACCCAGTACTTC. Protein product: CASSLEWTGETQYF.

The chain joins TRBV2 to TRBJ2-7; 7 nucleotides line up with TRBD1. V trimming: 3 bases; J trimming: 6 bases; junction bases outside the gene matches: 11. This CDR3 is built from 15 residues. CDR1 is SNHLY, CDR2 FYNNEI, per germline. In DNA, the CDR3 is TGTGCCAGCAGTGACTTAATTAAGGGGGCTGGCGAGCAGTACTTC. This gives the protein CASSDLIKGAGEQYF.

The V and J genes are TRBV15 and TRBJ2-7, with a tentative D call TRBD1 (6 bases). This CDR3 contains 16 residues. Trimming left V 3 bases short and J 3 bases short, with 18 bases between. The V gene's germline CDR1 is LNHNV and CDR2 YYDKDF (reference sequence). The CDR3 protein is CATSRFQRQAGYEQYF. DNA of the CDR3: TGTGCCACCAGCAGGTTTCAGAGACAGGCAGGCTACGAGCAGTACTTC.

The chain carries TRBV5-1 and TRBJ2-3; 7 bases match TRBD2. The CDR3 sequence is 15 residues long. Germline CDR1 reads SGHRS; CDR2 reads YFSETQ. The V and J ends lost 8 bases and 4 bases, in that order; junction bases with no gene match: 13. DNA for the CDR3: TGCGCCAGTGGCAGCGGGGACCTCTCGTCAGATACGCAGTATTTT. Translating gives CASGSGDLSSDTQYF.

In its sample, this clone was seen once. The rearrangement links TRBV5-6 to TRBJ2-5; 11 bases are a match to TRBD2. J gave up 4 bases and V 5 bases, and 10 bases lay outside the gene matches. The V gene's germline CDR1 is SGHDT and CDR2 YYEEEE. The CDR3 runs 16 residues. The CDR3 sequence: CASSKPLAGALETQYF. The CDR3 DNA reads as TGTGCCAGCAGTAAACCACTAGCGGGGGCTTTAGAGACCCAGTACTTC.

The chain couples TRBV28 to TRBJ1-1; D may be TRBD1 (6 bases). The CDR3 has 15 amino acids. Germline-derived CDR1 and CDR2 are MDHEN and SYDVKM. V gave up 4 bases and J gave up 1 base, with 13 bases separating them. In DNA, the CDR3 is TGTGCCAGCAGTTCCAATACACAGGGGAACACTGAAGCTTTCTTT. This encodes CASSSNTQGNTEAFF.

This chain joins TRBV13 and TRBJ1-3; D uncertain. V was trimmed by 3 bases and J by 2 bases, leaving 5 bases between them. The CDR3 has 13 residues. The germline gives CDR1 PRHDT, CDR2 FYEKMQ (reference sequence). The CDR3 protein is CASSFSAGNTIYF. The CDR3, as DNA: TGTGCCAGCAGCTTCTCCGCTGGAAACACCATATATTTT.

The V and J genes are TRBV5-1 and TRBJ1-2; 8 bases agree with TRBD1. The CDR3 is 14 amino acids. With 1 base clipped from V and 3 bases from J, the junction kept 2 bases outside the gene matches. The germline gives CDR1 SGHRS, CDR2 YFSETQ. CDR3 protein: CASSLQGADYGYTF. The DNA for the CDR3 is TGCGCCAGCAGCTTGCAGGGGGCGGACTATGGCTACACCTTC.

The gene calls are TRBV23-1 and TRBJ1-1, with unresolved D. TRBV23-1 is recorded as an ORF, its role being uncertain. Trimming cost V 2 bases and J 0 bases, with 4 bases left between them. The CDR3 extends over 13 amino acids. For the CDR3, the DNA is TGCGCCAGCAGTCAAACAGTGAACACTGAAGCTTTCTTT. Its protein is CASSQTVNTEAFF.

The chain couples TRBV3-1 (or the pseudogene TRBV3-2) to TRBJ2-2, with D tentatively TRBD2 (7 bases). V lost 4 bases to trimming and J lost 2 bases, with 14 bases between them. The CDR3 sequence is 16 residues long. Germline CDR1 and CDR2: LGHDT and YNNKEL (reference sequence). CDR3 nucleotide sequence: TGTGCCAGCAGCCTGCTTGGGGGGGGCAACACCGGGGAGCTGTTTTTT. It yields the protein CASSLLGGGNTGELFF.

The genes are TRBV5-1 and TRBJ2-2, with D perhaps TRBD1 (5 bases). Germline V gives CDR1 SGHRS, CDR2 YFSETQ. The CDR3 length is 15 residues. Trimming left V 1 base short and J 3 bases short, with 10 bases between. DNA for the CDR3: TGCGCCAGCAGCTTGTCAGGGTACGACACCGGGGAGCTGTTTTTT. Translation gives CASSLSGYDTGELFF.

The chain employs TRBV5-4 and TRBJ1-1; 8 bases are shared with TRBD1. Germline CDR1 is SGHNT and CDR2 is YYREEE (reference sequence). This CDR3 has 14 residues. V was pared by 4 bases and J by 1 base, with 3 bases of the junction left unmatched. In nucleotides, the CDR3 is TGTGCCAGCAGCGTAGGACAGGGGAACACTGAAGCTTTCTTT. It encodes CASSVGQGNTEAFF.

This chain connects TRBV9 to TRBJ2-1; 8 nucleotides agree with TRBD2. Trimming cost V 4 bases and J 0 bases; bases outside gene matches: 3. This CDR3 contains 15 residues. Germline assignment: CDR1 SGDLS and CDR2 YYNGEE. CDR3 protein: CASSPGLGSYNEQFF. CDR3 DNA: TGTGCCAGCAGCCCGGGACTAGGCTCCTACAATGAGCAGTTCTTC.

The chain couples TRBV11-2 to TRBJ2-7; D is perhaps TRBD2 (5 bases). Trimming took off 6 bases at V and 4 bases at J, with 19 bases between the two ends. Per the germline V gene, CDR1 is SGHAT and CDR2 is FQNNGV. The CDR3 spans 15 residues. The DNA for the CDR3 is TGTGCCAGCAGTTACGGACCAGAAAGGACTTACGAGCAGTACTTC. Its translation is CASSYGPERTYEQYF.

The chain links TRBV7-9 to TRBJ2-2, with TRBD1 matching 7 bases. Germline assignment: CDR1 SEHNR and CDR2 FQNEAQ (reference sequence). The CDR3 covers 15 residues. V lost 2 bases and J lost 6; bases outside the gene matches: 6. The CDR3 is CASSLIQGEPGELFF. The CDR3 nucleotides read TGTGCCAGCAGCTTAATCCAGGGGGAACCCGGGGAGCTGTTTTTT.

The rearrangement uses TRBV24-1 and TRBJ2-7, with a weak D call TRBD1 (6 bases). The CDR3 runs to 14 residues. The V end lost 4 bases, the J end lost 1 base, and 10 bases lay between the germline ends. From germline, CDR1 is KGHDR and CDR2 SFDVKD. The CDR3 DNA reads TGTGCCACCAGTGACCCCGGGACATCCTACGAGCAGTACTTC. It specifies CATSDPGTSYEQYF.

V and J are TRBV28 and TRBJ2-7; 9 bases fit TRBD1. CDR1 is MDHEN, CDR2 SYDVKM, per germline. Unmatched junction bases numbered 11, after V lost 5 bases and J lost 6 bases. This CDR3 contains 15 residues. The CDR3 nucleotides are TGTGCCAGCAGTGGGTCGTGGGGGACAGGGCGCGAGCAGTACTTC. Protein: CASSGSWGTGREQYF.

The chain joins TRBV4-2 to TRBJ1-1, with TRBD1 matching 7 bases. V lost 0 bases to trimming and J lost 11 bases; unmatched junction nucleotides: 12. Germline V gene data show CDR1 as LGHNA and CDR2 as YNFKEQ. The CDR3 has 15 amino acids. CDR3 region: CASSQDPSGGLGAFF. The CDR3 bases are TGTGCCAGCAGCCAAGATCCGTCAGGGGGGCTTGGGGCTTTCTTT.

The rearrangement uses TRBV5-1 and TRBJ2-7, with a tentative D call TRBD2 (6 bases). Trimming shortened V by 1 base and J by 2 bases, and 10 bases separated the two germline ends. This CDR3 region has 14 residues. Per the germline V gene, CDR1 is SGHRS and CDR2 is YFSETQ. This CDR3 reads CASSLLGLTYEQYF. Here the CDR3 DNA reads TGCGCCAGCAGCTTGCTGGGACTTACCTACGAGCAGTACTTC.

In DNA form, the CDR3 reads TGTGCCAGTAGCATTTCAGGGGGGAAAAACATTCAGTACTTC. It translates to CASSISGGKNIQYF. This chain uses TRBV19 with TRBJ2-4; D possibly corresponds to TRBD1 (7 bases). V dropped 6 bases and J dropped 4 bases, with 13 bases sitting between them. The CDR3 loop spans 14 amino acids. Germline loops: CDR1 LNHDA, CDR2 SQIVND (reference sequence).

This clone occurred once. This chain uses TRBV27 with TRBJ2-3, with 8 bases matching TRBD1. The CDR3 extends over 14 amino acids. Trimming at V came to 2 bases and at J to 4 bases, leaving 2 bases not matched to a gene. Germline-derived CDR1 and CDR2 are MNHEY and SMNVEV (reference sequence). For the CDR3, the DNA is TGTGCCAGCAGTTTAGCACAGGGGGCAGATACGCAGTATTTT. It yields the protein CASSLAQGADTQYF.

The chain carries TRBV28 and TRBJ1-6, with D perhaps TRBD1 (5 bases). CDR1 MDHEN and CDR2 SYDVKM come from the germline V gene. The CDR3 totals 12 residues. V dropped 9 bases and J dropped 7 bases, with 10 bases sitting between them. In DNA, the CDR3 is TGTGCCAGTCAGGGCGCAAATTCACCCCTCCACTTT. It codes for CASQGANSPLHF.

This rearrangement joins TRBV21-1 to TRBJ1-1; the D call TRBD1 from the table was never checked on the DNA. TRBV21-1 is noted as a pseudogene. CDR3 length: 17 residues. The CDR3 region has the DNA TGTGCCAGCAGCACCCGACAGGACCTCCGCTTGAGCCCAGGAGCTTTCTTT. Protein sequence: CASSTRQDLRLSPGAFF.